This T cell receptor (beta chain) was recovered during a study of blood T cell repertoires in COVID-19. Participants came from around 25 US areas, aged roughly 18 to 95 years. Participants had their cohort set by participant-reported clinical history. Profiled with immunoSEQ multiplex PCR; TCRdb holds only in-frame clones, not every one. The data contain about 480,000 clones, roughly 90% of them singletons. This CDR3 has 14 residues. Per the germline V gene, CDR1 is SGHAT and CDR2 is FQNNGV. Trimming took 1 base from V and 8 from J, leaving 13 bases between them. The V gene is TRBV11-2, the J gene TRBJ2-3; no clear D. Input material: PBMCs or T cells enriched from blood (not recorded which). This TCR came from a middle-aged woman who had recovered from COVID-19. CDR3 sequence: CASSLGGSFGTQYF. CDR3 DNA: TGTGCCAGCAGCTTAGGAGGCAGTTTTGGTACGCAGTATTTT.